The T cell receptor (beta chain) under discussion was sequenced for a study of control samples from healthy donors and cancer patients. Measured with immunoSEQ multiplex PCR; TCRdb has only the in-frame clones, and not every one. The sample contains about 120,000 clones, roughly 90% of which appear only once. Trimming took 1 base from V and 0 from J, leaving 9 bases between them. The length of the CDR3 is 15 residues. CDR1 is MGHRA, CDR2 YSYEKL, per germline. The source is a woman aged 18-29 years in good health. Sequencing was performed on blood. The genes are TRBV4-1 and TRBJ1-2, with unresolved D. The CDR3 DNA is TGCGCCAGCAGCCAAGCGGCAAGATCTAACTATGGCTACACCTTC. This codes for CASSQAARSNYGYTF.